One sample yielded the 5 T cell receptor beta chains listed below, sequenced in a study of blood T cell repertoires in COVID-19 (dated by TCRdb to 2018 to 2021). Library construction relied on the immunoSEQ multiplex PCR assay. TCRdb took this table from immuneACCESS and kept in-frame rearrangements with V and J called. Such tables lack part of the clones; where checked against another copy, unresolved V genes explain under half of the gap, and the rest is unexplained. The sample records under 250,000 clones, around 90% of which are singletons. The ten largest clonotypes hold less than 7.5% of the sample. Sequencing was done on a sample of peripheral blood. Receptors were obtained from a man aged 55 to 70 who had recovered from COVID-19.

The chain is built from TRBV6-6 and TRBJ2-7; 12 bases line up with TRBD2. CDR3 size: 15 residues. Germline values: CDR1 MNHNY, CDR2 SVGAGI (reference sequence). V gave up 5 bases and J gave up 2 bases; unmatched junction bases: 4. In DNA form, the CDR3 reads TGTGCCAGCAGTACCAGGACTAGCGGGACCTACGAGCAGTACTTC. It yields the protein CASSTRTSGTYEQYF.

V usage is TRBV5-1 and J usage is TRBJ1-2, with a tentative D call TRBD1 (5 bases). Germline V gene lookup returns CDR1 SGHRS and CDR2 YFSETQ. The CDR3 is 13 residues long. Between the trimmed V and J ends, which lost 1 base and 8 bases, there was a span of 12 bases. The CDR3, as DNA: TGCGCCAGCAGCTTGATGACAGCCGACGGCTACACCTTC. Its protein product is CASSLMTADGYTF.

V gene TRBV10-2 combines with J gene TRBJ1-6, with a tentative D call TRBD1 (5 bases). Germline V gene sequence: CDR1 WSHSY, CDR2 SAAADI. V was shortened by 8 bases and J by 9 bases, with 20 bases between the two germline ends. This CDR3 is built from 15 residues. CDR3 amino acids: CASRASQGVTSPLHF. The DNA for the CDR3 is TGCGCCAGCCGGGCATCCCAAGGGGTTACTTCACCCCTCCACTTT.

The V gene is TRBV7-2, the J gene TRBJ2-1, with a possible D match to TRBD2 (6 bases). The V gene lost 2 bases and the J gene lost 7 bases, with 21 bases spanning the gap. CDR1 and CDR2 (germline): SGHTA, FQGNSA. The CDR3 is 17 residues long. For the CDR3, the DNA is TGTGCCAGCAGCTTAAGGAGGGGTCAGGGAGTAGGAAATGAGCAGTTCTTC. This translates into CASSLRRGQGVGNEQFF. Looking up the rest from reference TRBV7-2 and TRBJ2-1 gives the full variable domain: GAGVSQSPSNKVTEKGKDVELRCDPISGHTALYWYRQSLGQGLEFLIYFQGNSAPDKSGLPSDRFSAERTGGSVSTLTIQRTQQEDSAVYLCASSLRRGQGVGNEQFFGPGTRLTVL.

The rearrangement links TRBV6-5 to TRBJ2-3, with TRBD2 matching over 13 bases. There are 16 residues in the CDR3. CDR1 MNHEY and CDR2 SVGAGI come from the germline V gene. Trimming cost V 0 bases and J 7 bases; bases outside gene matches: 4. CDR3 sequence reads: CASSYSKLAGGYTQYF. DNA for the CDR3: TGTGCCAGCAGTTACTCGAAACTAGCGGGAGGGTATACGCAGTATTTT.